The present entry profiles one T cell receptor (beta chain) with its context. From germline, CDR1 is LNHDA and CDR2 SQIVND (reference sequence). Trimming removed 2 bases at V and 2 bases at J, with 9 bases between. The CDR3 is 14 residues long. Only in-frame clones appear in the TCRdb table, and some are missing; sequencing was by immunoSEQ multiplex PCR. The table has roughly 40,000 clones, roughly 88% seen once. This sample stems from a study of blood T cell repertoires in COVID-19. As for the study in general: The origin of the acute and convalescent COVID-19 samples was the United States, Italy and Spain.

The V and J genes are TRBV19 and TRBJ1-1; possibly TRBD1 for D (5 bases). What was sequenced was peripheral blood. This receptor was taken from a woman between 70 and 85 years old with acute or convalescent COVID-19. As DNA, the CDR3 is TGTGCCAGTAGTATAAGGGACTCCAACACTGAAGCTTTCTTT. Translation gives CASSIRDSNTEAFF.